A selection of T cell receptor beta chains follows, all from one sample in a study of cytomegalovirus exposure and HLA in healthy donors. Assay used: immunoSEQ multiplex PCR; TCRdb lists only in-frame clones, some missing. Altogether about 190,000 clones are present, approximately 81% being singletons, with the ten largest covering approximately 2.4%. Sequencing was carried out using PBMCs. These receptors originate from a male donor in good health and CMV-seronegative. Both conserved end residues are part of each CDR3. Fields, in order: clone size, D gene, V gene, J gene, CDR3 protein, CDR3 DNA. The D gene is left open where the match is weak. Clone size appears in some rows only: once, few, many, or a class for an expanded clone.

abundance: once
d_gene: TRBD1
v_gene: TRBV4-3
j_gene: TRBJ1-2
CDR3aa: CASSPADRGLGYTF
CDR3nt: TGCGCCAGCAGCCCAGCGGACAGGGGACTTGGCTACACCTTC

abundance: NA
d_gene: TRBD1
v_gene: TRBV19
j_gene: TRBJ1-2
CDR3aa: CASSIQSPGQGTYGYTF
CDR3nt: TGTGCCAGTAGTATCCAATCACCGGGACAGGGGACCTATGGCTACACCTTC

abundance: few
d_gene: NA
v_gene: TRBV2
j_gene: TRBJ2-1
CDR3aa: CASRVDNEQFF
CDR3nt: TGTGCCAGCAGAGTAGACAATGAGCAGTTCTTC

abundance: NA
d_gene: NA
v_gene: TRBV5-4
j_gene: TRBJ2-5
CDR3aa: CASSLALETQYF
CDR3nt: TGTGCCAGCAGCTTGGCCCTAGAGACCCAGTACTTC

abundance: NA
d_gene: NA
v_gene: TRBV2
j_gene: TRBJ2-7
CDR3aa: CASSDTYEQYF
CDR3nt: TGTGCCAGCAGTGATACCTACGAGCAGTACTTC

abundance: NA
d_gene: TRBD2
v_gene: TRBV29-1
j_gene: TRBJ2-3
CDR3aa: CSVEGIRREVGADTQYF
CDR3nt: TGCAGCGTTGAAGGTATCCGTCGGGAGGTGGGGGCAGATACGCAGTATTTT

abundance: once
d_gene: TRBD2
v_gene: TRBV15
j_gene: TRBJ2-1
CDR3aa: CATSTRLATNEQFF
CDR3nt: TGTGCCACCAGCACCAGACTAGCGACGAATGAGCAGTTCTTC

abundance: NA
d_gene: NA
v_gene: TRBV7-2
j_gene: TRBJ2-3
CDR3aa: CASSLRPGSDTQYF
CDR3nt: TGTGCCAGCAGCTTACGCCCAGGGTCAGATACGCAGTATTTT

abundance: NA
d_gene: TRBD2
v_gene: TRBV6-5
j_gene: TRBJ2-1
CDR3aa: CASQASGGSYNEQFF
CDR3nt: TGTGCCAGCCAGGCTAGCGGGGGTAGCTACAATGAGCAGTTCTTC

abundance: once
d_gene: NA
v_gene: TRBV6-6
j_gene: TRBJ1-2
CDR3aa: CASSPRQATANYGYTF
CDR3nt: TGTGCCAGCAGCCCAAGACAGGCCACAGCTAACTATGGCTACACCTTC

abundance: NA
d_gene: NA
v_gene: TRBV5-1
j_gene: TRBJ1-2
CDR3aa: CASSDIIAGADGYTF
CDR3nt: TGCGCCAGCAGCGACATAATTGCGGGGGCTGATGGCTACACCTTC

abundance: few
d_gene: NA
v_gene: TRBV5-1
j_gene: TRBJ1-1
CDR3aa: CASRTVPNTEAFF
CDR3nt: TGCGCCAGTAGGACAGTCCCCAACACTGAAGCTTTCTTT

abundance: NA
d_gene: TRBD1
v_gene: TRBV7-9
j_gene: TRBJ2-2
CDR3aa: CASSLSQGATGELFF
CDR3nt: TGTGCCAGCAGCTTAAGTCAGGGGGCGACCGGGGAGCTGTTTTTT

abundance: NA
d_gene: TRBD2
v_gene: TRBV5-4
j_gene: TRBJ2-7
CDR3aa: CASSLEVSGLGYEQYF
CDR3nt: TGTGCCAGCAGCTTGGAGGTATCGGGACTAGGGTACGAGCAGTACTTC

abundance: NA
d_gene: TRBD1
v_gene: TRBV30
j_gene: TRBJ2-4
CDR3aa: CASQGADKNIQYF
CDR3nt: TGTGCCTCCCAGGGGGCTGACAAAAACATTCAGTACTTC

abundance: NA
d_gene: NA
v_gene: TRBV19
j_gene: TRBJ2-7
CDR3aa: CASSRQALLYEQYF
CDR3nt: TGTGCCAGTAGCAGACAAGCACTCCTCTACGAGCAGTACTTC

abundance: NA
d_gene: NA
v_gene: TRBV6-1
j_gene: TRBJ2-1
CDR3aa: CASSEVLAKSYNEQFF
CDR3nt: TGTGCCAGCAGTGAGGTCCTAGCGAAATCCTACAATGAGCAGTTCTTC

abundance: NA
d_gene: NA
v_gene: TRBV4-1
j_gene: TRBJ2-3
CDR3aa: CASSQVPRGTDTQYF
CDR3nt: TGCGCCAGCAGCCAAGTTCCGCGGGGAACAGATACGCAGTATTTT

abundance: NA
d_gene: TRBD2
v_gene: TRBV7-6
j_gene: TRBJ2-7
CDR3aa: CASSLAGRLAGEQYF
CDR3nt: TGTGCCAGCAGCTTAGCAGGGCGACTAGCGGGAGAGCAGTACTTC

abundance: NA
d_gene: TRBD2
v_gene: TRBV2
j_gene: TRBJ2-5
CDR3aa: CASSAGGSYETQYF
CDR3nt: TGTGCCAGCAGTGCGGGCGGGAGCTACGAGACCCAGTACTTC

abundance: NA
d_gene: NA
v_gene: TRBV6-1
j_gene: TRBJ2-7
CDR3aa: CASSGILSSYEQYF
CDR3nt: TGTGCCAGCAGTGGAATACTTTCCTCCTACGAGCAGTACTTC

abundance: NA
d_gene: TRBD1
v_gene: TRBV4-1
j_gene: TRBJ1-6
CDR3aa: CASSQDTGANYNSPLHF
CDR3nt: TGCGCCAGCAGCCAAGATACAGGGGCCAACTATAATTCACCCCTCCACTTT

abundance: NA
d_gene: NA
v_gene: TRBV7-8
j_gene: TRBJ2-3
CDR3aa: CASSLRTPTDTQYF
CDR3nt: TGTGCCAGCAGCTTAAGGACACCCACAGATACGCAGTATTTT

abundance: many
d_gene: NA
v_gene: TRBV2
j_gene: TRBJ2-7
CDR3aa: CASSEPFSYEQYF
CDR3nt: TGTGCCAGCAGCGAGCCCTTTTCCTACGAGCAGTACTTC

abundance: NA
d_gene: TRBD1
v_gene: TRBV27
j_gene: TRBJ2-7
CDR3aa: CASSLRGQIPYEQYF
CDR3nt: TGTGCCAGCAGTTTAAGGGGACAGATTCCCTACGAGCAGTACTTC

abundance: NA
d_gene: NA
v_gene: TRBV28
j_gene: TRBJ1-5
CDR3aa: CASSPVQGLQTNQPQHF
CDR3nt: TGTGCCAGCAGCCCTGTACAGGGTTTGCAAACCAATCAGCCCCAGCATTTT

abundance: NA
d_gene: NA
v_gene: TRBV5-4
j_gene: TRBJ2-5
CDR3aa: CASSLGGSGETQYF
CDR3nt: TGTGCCAGCAGCTTGGGAGGGTCTGGAGAGACCCAGTACTTC